This T cell receptor beta chain was sequenced in a study of shared clonotypes between healthy human individuals (dated by TCRdb to 2019 to 2021). Regarding the complete study: Two women and three men aged 18 to 49 years were included in the cohort. To increase sequencing depth and limit assay-specific biases, different laboratories used diverse techniques to prepare libraries and sequence TCR repertoires. Leukapheresis yielded between about 0.94 and 9 billion PBMCs per donor. Per donor, three plates each were used for CD4 naive and CD4 memory, two for CD8 naive, and one for CD8 memory. The study deeply sequenced blood TCR repertoires of five healthy adults to estimate repertoire size and the extent of clonotype sharing between individuals.

Using the deep immunoSEQ assay, multiplex PCR amplified TCR CDR3 regions from genomic DNA. Extracted genomic DNA from each cell subset was spread evenly across all wells of several immunoSEQ 96-well plates, with each plate serving as a replicate. For sorted subsets, 200 ng of genomic DNA, equivalent to 25,000 to 35,000 T cell genomes, went into each replicate PCR. The purified libraries were quantified using a Qubit 3.0 fluorometer, sized with a Bioanalyzer 2100, and then quantified again using the KAPA Library Quantification kit. Every immunoSEQ 96-well plate was sequenced on a separate single-read 150-cycle Illumina NextSeq 550 flow cell. On the authors' methods: Because the immunoSEQ output included only junctional sequences and no quality scores, the filtering could not be the same as the filtering used for full-length reads. To assign V/J genes and CDR3, sequences were annotated using PyIR, a Python wrapper for IgBLAST v1.9, with IMGT germline references. Reads were removed for weak V/J assignments (E-value above 1e-6), missing CDR3, stop codons, out-of-frame junctions, or ambiguous translated residues. V3J clonotypes were defined by identical inferred V gene, J gene, and CDR3 amino acid sequence. The percentage overlap between two repertoires was calculated by dividing the number of shared unique clonotypes by the size of the smaller repertoire. Three approaches were used to assess repertoire richness: RTK rarefaction, the Chao1 estimator, and Recon v2.1 estimates of unobserved clonotypes. OLGA was used to compute generation probabilities for all TCRbeta clonotypes that the gDNA method yielded from a handful of donors. TCRdb took over this immuneACCESS table, retaining in-frame rearrangements with V and J assigned. Such tables are incomplete; in checked studies, under half of the missing clones stem from an unresolved V gene, and the remainder is unexplained. The D gene and trimming were derived from the DNA, and the V and J assignments and clone size from that table. The sample table records about 1.1 million clones; about 84% of these occur just once. The ten largest clones add up to 0.6% to 0.7% of the sample.

A remark on this clone: The clone's antigen remains unknown. Base qualities were left out, and no much larger clone turns up one base away.

The junction carries 16 bases between V and J, which are trimmed by 7 bases and 4 bases respectively. Looking up the germline V gene yields CDR1 SQVTM and CDR2 ANQGSEA. The CDR3 runs 14 residues from the cysteine to the phenylalanine. Solely the CDR3 DNA is kept, with 42 bases framed from the first base. The donors were healthy, HIV-negative adults who had no recently reported acute infections or vaccinations. Every donor was a Caucasian adult living in Nashville, Tennessee, USA. Magnetic negative selection was used to enrich CD4+ T cells, after which naive cells were positively selected on CD45RA and the negative fraction became the memory subset. Blood was obtained by leukapheresis, after which PBMCs were separated by Ficoll-Histopaque density gradient centrifugation and cryopreserved in liquid nitrogen vapor phase. Analytical flow cytometry was used to check the purity and quantity of every magnetically sorted T cell population. Each sorted fraction had its genomic DNA isolated and then quantified by UV absorbance on a Nanodrop 2000c.

The paper as a whole reports these results and caveats: Sampling was limited to blood, and TCR repertoires in tissue likely differ from TCR repertoires in blood. Based on pairwise subsampling, the degree of clonotype sharing among donors was expected to be affected by sequencing depth. Sharing across several donors was observed for around 4.8% of naive CD4, over 3% of naive CD8, 2% to 2.5% of memory CD4, and approximately 0.41% of memory CD8 clonotypes. Rarefaction of sorted-subset datasets indicated incomplete sequencing despite the large sequencing depth. The small number of donors limited the genetic and exposure-history diversity represented. Clonotypes shared by all four sorted-subset donors showed higher generation probabilities than non-shared clonotypes. Larger estimated clonotype richness was generally found for naive subsets than for memory subsets.

This TCR was recovered from a man between 18 and 35 years old in good health. Some clones in this sample may be carry-over from other donors' samples. The chain uses TRBV29-1 and TRBJ2-2, with TRBD1 perhaps the D gene, on 6 matching bases. Sequenced sample: memory CD4+ T cells from PBMCs. The cell subset or site label of this sample denotes: CD45RA-negative fraction. The bases are TGCAGCGCCCGCAGGGGCCGAAGCACCGGGGAGCTGTTTTTT. Translated, it gives CSARRGRSTGELFF.